This T cell receptor beta chain was identified during a study of T cell responses to AZD1222 COVID-19 vaccine. Findings and caveats of the study: It should be noted that donors were predominantly white British and more often female, and clonal diversity was possibly underestimated. Receipt of two AZD1222 doses was followed by a rise in Spike-specific TCR breadth and depth. Along spike, vaccine-associated CD4 TCRs were found throughout, with dominance at 160-218 and 743-854.

The V and J ends lost 3 bases and 10 bases respectively, with 10 bases between them. Germline V gene lookup returns CDR1 SEHNR and CDR2 FQNEAQ (reference sequence). This CDR3 contains 12 residues. This clone was seen a few times. Its antigen remains unknown. Profiling relied on immunoSEQ multiplex PCR, and the TCRdb table lists in-frame clones only, not all of them. The sample includes just under 100,000 clones, roughly 88% of them seen just once. The J gene is TRBJ2-1, the V gene TRBV7-9; the D gene is possibly TRBD1 (6 bases). The origin of this receptor is an adult in good health. The sample was peripheral blood, taken on day 0 of AZD1222 vaccination. The CDR3 bases are TGTGCCAGCAGCTTCGCAGGGACAGAGCAGTTCTTC. It encodes CASSFAGTEQFF.